Below, 13 T cell receptor beta chains from the same sample are listed, as sequenced in a study of chemoradiotherapy in HPV16-positive cancers. Clones were read by immunoSEQ multiplex PCR, and TCRdb kept only the in-frame ones, dropping some. The sample includes 40,000 or so clones, around 80% of them seen just once. The source material was blood, sampled from a patient who underwent chemoradiotherapy. The receptors originated from a human donor with HPV-associated anogenital cancer.

On this clone: The germline gene is not matched at one end of the junction; a read error may be the cause. Other DNA sequences in this sample translate to the same CDR3. The J gene is TRBJ2-2, the V gene TRBV7-3; 12 bases fit TRBD1. Per germline, CDR1 SGHTA and CDR2 FQGTGA. The CDR3 contains 17 residues. The CDR3 protein is CASSLASGQGAAGELFF. The CDR3 nucleotides read TGTGCCAGCAGCTTAGCCTCGGGACAGGGGGCTGCCGGGGAACTGTTTTTT.

The chain is built from TRBV5-4 and TRBJ2-1; 7 positions agree with TRBD2. Trimming removed 0 bases from V and 1 base from J; junction bases left unmatched: 4. Germline assignment: CDR1 SGHNT and CDR2 YYREEE (reference sequence). This CDR3 comprises 16 residues. The CDR3 DNA follows: TGTGCCAGCAGCTTGGCGGGGGGAGGTTCCTACAATGAGCAGTTCTTC. This translates into CASSLAGGGSYNEQFF.

The rearrangement uses TRBV10-3 and TRBJ2-7, with D possibly being TRBD1 or TRBD2 (5 bases each). Deletions cut 8 bases from V and 2 bases from J, with 13 bases between. The CDR3 runs to 13 residues. Germline CDR1 reads ENHRY; CDR2 reads SYGVKD. DNA for the CDR3: TGTGCCATCCGAGGGGATTCCCCCTACGAGCAGTACTTC. Its translation is CAIRGDSPYEQYF.

This clone was seen a few times. The gene calls are TRBV28 and TRBJ2-2; D may be TRBD2 (5 bases). Germline V lookup: CDR1 MDHEN, CDR2 SYDVKM. The V and J ends lost 5 bases and 5 bases respectively, with 15 bases between them. CDR3 length: 15 amino acids. This chain's CDR3 is CASSEGNPRTGELFF. For the CDR3, the DNA is TGTGCCAGCAGTGAGGGCAATCCAAGGACCGGGGAGCTGTTTTTT.

The chain couples TRBV10-3 to TRBJ1-2; perhaps TRBD1 as D (5 bases). Germline V gives CDR1 ENHRY, CDR2 SYGVKD. The CDR3 length is 15 residues. For the CDR3, the DNA is TGTGCTTCCAGGGCGACATCGGGTGGGGTCTATGGCTACACCTTC. Protein: CASRATSGGVYGYTF.

The chain is built from TRBV2 and TRBJ2-3, with 9 bases matching TRBD1. Germline V lookup: CDR1 SNHLY, CDR2 FYNNEI. This CDR3 has 14 residues. The trim removed 2 bases at V and 4 bases at J, leaving 1 base unmatched. CDR3 nucleotide sequence: TGTGCCAGCAGTGAAACAGGGGGCGCAGATACGCAGTATTTT. Encoded protein: CASSETGGADTQYF.

This chain connects TRBV5-1 to TRBJ2-6, with D tentatively TRBD1 (5 bases). CDR3 size: 16 residues. V lost 1 base and J 2 bases, leaving 10 bases between the germline ends. Germline CDR1 is SGHRS and CDR2 is YFSETQ. CDR3 nucleotides: TGCGCCAGCAGCTTGACAAGGGGCGCTGGGGCCAACGTCCTGACTTTC. Protein product: CASSLTRGAGANVLTF.

The V gene is TRBV5-4, the J gene TRBJ1-2, with 9 bases aligning to TRBD1. The CDR3 sequence is 15 residues long. CDR1 is SGHNT, CDR2 YYREEE, per germline (reference sequence). V shed 0 bases, J shed 8 bases, and the junction held 8 bases outside the gene matches. CDR3 in DNA: TGTGCCAGCAGCTTGGCTGGGACAGGGAAAAAAGGCTACACCTTC. It encodes CASSLAGTGKKGYTF.

The rearrangement links TRBV5-1 to TRBJ2-1; tentatively, D is TRBD1 or TRBD2 (5 bases each). The V and J ends lost 0 bases and 4 bases respectively, with 8 bases between them. This CDR3 contains 14 residues. Germline V gene lookup returns CDR1 SGHRS and CDR2 YFSETQ. CDR3 DNA sequence: TGCGCCAGCAGCTTGGACAGGAGGTACAATGAGCAGTTCTTC. It codes for CASSLDRRYNEQFF. The whole variable domain, remainder taken from reference TRBV5-1 and TRBJ2-1, is KAGVTQTPRYLIKTRGQQVTLSCSPISGHRSVSWYQQTPGQGLQFLFEYFSETQRNKGNFPGRFSGRQFSNSRSEMNVSTLELGDSALYLCASSLDRRYNEQFFGPGTRLTVL.

J is TRBJ2-1 and V is TRBV7-7, with TRBD1 matching 9 bases. CDR1 is SSHAT, CDR2 FNYEAQ, per germline (reference sequence). V lost 1 base, J lost 7 bases, and 2 bases stayed unmatched. The CDR3 extends over 14 amino acids. CDR3 protein: CASSLDRGQNEQFF. In nucleotides, the CDR3 is TGTGCCAGCAGCTTAGACAGGGGGCAAAATGAGCAGTTCTTC.

The chain links TRBV5-5 to TRBJ1-2, with D unresolved. This CDR3 is 15 amino acids long. Germline CDR1 and CDR2: SGHKS and YYEKEE (reference sequence). Deletions cut 1 base from V and 4 bases from J, with 14 bases between. In DNA form, the CDR3 reads TGTGCCAGCAGCTTGTACTCCGGCGGAAGCTATGGCTACACCTTC. Its protein product is CASSLYSGGSYGYTF.

The sample holds one count of this clone. The genes are TRBV11-2 and TRBJ2-3, with 9 bases identical to TRBD2. In germline, CDR1 is SGHAT, CDR2 FQNNGV. The CDR3 loop spans 14 amino acids. Unmatched junction bases numbered 5, after V lost 7 bases and J lost 3 bases. The CDR3 is CASMLAGSTDTQYF. The CDR3, as DNA: TGTGCCAGCATGCTAGCGGGGAGTACAGATACGCAGTATTTT.

This clone showed up just a few times. The chain links TRBV27 to TRBJ1-1; 8 positions agree with TRBD1. After removal of 7 bases from V and 3 bases from J, the junction contained 4 bases not matched to a gene. From germline, CDR1 is MNHEY and CDR2 SMNVEV (reference sequence). This CDR3 comprises 13 residues. CDR3 loop: CASMDRADTEAFF. The CDR3 bases are TGTGCCAGCATGGACAGGGCTGACACTGAAGCTTTCTTT.